This TCR beta chain was sequenced during a study of graft-versus-host responses after intestinal transplantation. Study-wide background: Each recipient received a multivisceral, liver-intestinal, or isolated intestinal graft. The whole recipient group had anti-thymocyte globulin induction followed by tacrolimus and steroids for around 3 years.

With regard to this clone: Antigen specificity is unknown.

V was cut by 5 bases and J by 4 bases, with 9 bases left in between. CDR1 is SEHNR, CDR2 FQNEAQ, per germline (reference sequence). This CDR3 has 13 residues. Whole-study results and caveats: The presence of high graft-versus-host to host-versus-graft clonal ratios in allografts characterized patients with graft-donor T cell macrochimerism. GvH clonotypes were identified within recipient marrow, with a subset emerging first in ileum or blood.

Only in-frame clones appear in the TCRdb table, and some are missing; sequencing was by immunoSEQ multiplex PCR. This sample yields 80,000 to 95,000 clones, of which around 93% are seen a single time; approximately 2% belongs to the top ten. Specimen: unstimulated CD8+ T cells sorted from spleen or lymph node cells, collected before intestinal transplant. The rearrangement uses TRBV7-9 and TRBJ1-3, with D unresolved. This sequence was found in a human donor who received an intestinal transplant. This CDR3 is CASSITYGNTIYF. The CDR3 coding sequence is TGTGCCAGCAGCATAACCTACGGAAACACCATATATTTT.